These 29 T cell receptor beta chains originate from one sample sequenced in a study of OX40 agonist ivuxolimab in advanced cancers. Produced via immunoSEQ multiplex PCR; TCRdb's table is partial and in-frame only. Of under 85,000 clones in the sample, 75% to 90% are singletons; the top ten hold 0.45% to 0.7%. Specimen: CD4+ or CD8+ T cells sorted from blood, collected in a trial of the OX40 agonist ivuxolimab. The source is an adult with an advanced solid tumor such as melanoma, head and neck, liver or kidney cancer.

The CDR3 DNA reads as TGCGCCAGCAGCTGGTCGGGGGTCCTTCAAGAGACCCAGTACTTC. Translated, it gives CASSWSGVLQETQYF. V gene TRBV4-3 combines with J gene TRBJ2-5, with D perhaps TRBD2 (6 bases). Per the germline V gene, CDR1 is LGHNA and CDR2 is YSLEER. The V end was cut by 5 bases, the J end by 2 bases, with 15 bases between. This CDR3 comprises 15 residues.

The rearrangement joins TRBV7-9 to TRBJ1-5, with D perhaps TRBD1 (5 bases). V lost 5 bases and J 0 bases, leaving 17 bases between the germline ends. The CDR3 loop spans 17 amino acids. CDR1 and CDR2 (germline): SEHNR, FQNEAQ (reference sequence). For the CDR3, the DNA is TGTGCCAGCAGCCCTAAGAAGACAGAATATAGCAATCAGCCCCAGCATTTT. This gives the protein CASSPKKTEYSNQPQHF.

The genes are TRBV30 and TRBJ2-3, with TRBD2 matching 9 bases. The CDR3 has 13 amino acids. The ends lost 4 bases at V and 5 bases at J; junction bases unmatched: 4. The germline CDR1 and CDR2 sequences are GTSNPN and SVGIG (reference sequence). The CDR3 is CAWTSGAGDTQYF. CDR3 sequence (DNA): TGTGCCTGGACTAGCGGGGCGGGAGATACGCAGTATTTT.

This sequence joins TRBV6-5 and TRBJ2-7, with TRBD1 as a possible D gene (6 bases). Germline CDR1 is MNHEY and CDR2 is SVGAGI. The CDR3 consists of 13 residues. Trimming pared 5 bases from V and 6 bases from J, leaving 14 bases between. The CDR3 nucleotides read TGTGCCAGCAGTGCCGACAGGTACGGCGAGCAGTACTTC. Translation gives CASSADRYGEQYF.

The rearrangement joins TRBV19 to TRBJ2-3; TRBD2 matches 7 bases. This CDR3 has 17 residues. V was pared by 8 bases and J by 4 bases, with 18 bases of the junction left unmatched. Germline V gene sequence: CDR1 LNHDA, CDR2 SQIVND (reference sequence). The DNA of the CDR3 is TGTGCCAGTTCTATCCCTACTCGGCGGGCGGGGGCAGATACGCAGTATTTT. Encoded protein: CASSIPTRRAGADTQYF.

This clone was counted a few times. The chain recombines TRBV7-9 with TRBJ2-6; 8 bases agree with TRBD1. Germline V gene data show CDR1 as SEHNR and CDR2 as FQNEAQ (reference sequence). This CDR3 has 19 amino acids. The J segment lost 2 bases and the V segment lost 5 bases, leaving 14 bases of the junction unmatched. Written as DNA, the CDR3 is TGTGCCAGCAGCACCTGGAGGCGGACAGGGATTCCTGGGGCCAACGTCCTGACTTTC. This gives the protein CASSTWRRTGIPGANVLTF.

The chain recombines TRBV30 with TRBJ1-4; D not resolved. The CDR3 covers 14 residues. V was clipped by 0 bases and J by 3 bases, with 8 bases between them. Germline loops: CDR1 GTSNPN, CDR2 SVGIG (reference sequence). CDR3 protein: CAWSVGGSNEKLFF. CDR3 nucleotide sequence: TGTGCCTGGAGTGTGGGAGGGTCTAATGAAAAACTGTTTTTT.

The chain recombines TRBV19 with TRBJ1-6; no clear D. Trimming shortened V by 0 bases and J by 2 bases, and 11 bases separated the two germline ends. This CDR3 has 17 residues. CDR1 is LNHDA, CDR2 SQIVND, per germline (reference sequence). The CDR3: CASSIDGRPTYNSPLHF. Here the CDR3 DNA reads TGTGCCAGTAGTATAGACGGCAGACCTACCTATAATTCACCCCTCCACTTT.

The rearrangement links TRBV6-6 to TRBJ1-2; a possible D gene is TRBD1 (5 bases). The germline gives CDR1 MNHNY, CDR2 SVGAGI (reference sequence). This CDR3 spans 13 amino acids. The germline V and J ends were trimmed by 6 bases and 6 bases, with 14 bases remaining between them. The CDR3, as DNA: TGTGCCAGCAGCAAAGGGGAAGTCAATGGCTACACCTTC. Amino acids: CASSKGEVNGYTF.

This clone was seen a few times. The chain carries TRBV15 and TRBJ2-1; TRBD2 aligns across 9 bases. CDR1 and CDR2 (germline): LNHNV, YYDKDF (reference sequence). The V and J ends lost 6 bases and 5 bases, in that order; junction bases with no gene match: 11. The CDR3 is 16 residues long. The CDR3 DNA sequence: TGTGCCACCAGTTCTCTAGCGGGAAAACGTGACAATGAGCAGTTCTTC. The encoded protein is CATSSLAGKRDNEQFF.

The V and J genes are TRBV9 and TRBJ1-3; TRBD1 matches at 8 bases. V shed 7 bases, J shed 4 bases, and the junction held 4 bases outside the gene matches. CDR3 length equals 13 residues. Germline CDR1 and CDR2: SGDLS and YYNGEE. Here the CDR3 DNA reads TGTGCCAGCCAGAGGACAGGGGGAAACACCATATATTTT. It yields the protein CASQRTGGNTIYF.

The chain is built from TRBV30 and TRBJ2-1; D is possibly TRBD2 (5 bases). V lost 0 bases to trimming and J lost 5 bases, with 11 bases between them. Germline V gives CDR1 GTSNPN, CDR2 SVGIG (reference sequence). CDR3 length: 14 amino acids. CDR3 region: CAWSVLAGHNEQFF. CDR3 sequence (DNA): TGTGCCTGGAGTGTACTTGCGGGCCACAATGAGCAGTTCTTC.

The rearrangement joins TRBV5-1 to TRBJ1-2; D ambiguous. The CDR3 consists of 13 residues. With 0 bases removed from V and 8 bases from J, the gap between germline ends came to 11 bases. Per germline, CDR1 SGHRS and CDR2 YFSETQ. In DNA, the CDR3 is TGCGCCAGCAGCTTGGATGGGGTCTGGGGCTACACCTTC. It codes for CASSLDGVWGYTF.

The chain recombines TRBV18 with TRBJ2-7, with 13 bases aligning to TRBD2. V lost 3 bases, J lost 4 bases, and 0 bases stayed unmatched. From germline, CDR1 is KGHSH and CDR2 LQKENI. The CDR3 is 14 amino acids. CDR3: CASSPGLAGYEQYF. In nucleotides, the CDR3 is TGTGCCAGCTCACCGGGACTAGCGGGGTACGAGCAGTACTTC. Variable domain in full (rest from reference TRBV18 and TRBJ2-7): NAGVMQNPRHLVRRRGQEARLRCSPMKGHSHVYWYRQLPEEGLKFMVYLQKENIIDESGMPKERFSAEFPKEGPSILRIQQVVRGDSAAYFCASSPGLAGYEQYFGPGTRLTVT.

The gene calls are TRBV19 and TRBJ1-2; 7 bases fit TRBD1. Trimming cost V 4 bases and J 8 bases; bases outside gene matches: 4. The CDR3 runs 12 residues. The germline gives CDR1 LNHDA, CDR2 SQIVND (reference sequence). The CDR3 DNA sequence: TGTGCCAGTAGTAAACAGGGGAGCGGCTACACCTTC. It is translated as CASSKQGSGYTF.

This rearrangement joins TRBV10-3 to TRBJ2-5, with D perhaps matching TRBD1 or TRBD2 (5 bases each). The germline CDR1 and CDR2 sequences are ENHRY and SYGVKD. This CDR3 comprises 15 residues. Trimming took off 5 bases at V and 2 bases at J, with 15 bases between the two ends. Here the CDR3 reads CAISPTGTGQETQYF. The CDR3 bases are TGTGCCATCAGTCCCACCGGGACGGGTCAAGAGACCCAGTACTTC.

The chain is built from TRBV11-2 and TRBJ2-6, with D hard to call. Germline loops: CDR1 SGHAT, CDR2 FQNNGV. The CDR3 consists of 14 residues. The ends were cut back, 5 bases at V and 4 bases at J, with 9 bases in the middle. The CDR3 loop is CASSPRTGANVLTF. The DNA for the CDR3 is TGTGCCAGCAGCCCCAGGACCGGGGCCAACGTCCTGACTTTC.

This chain joins TRBV12-5 and TRBJ2-6; either TRBD1 or TRBD2 may fit D (5 bases each). The germline V gene has CDR1 LGHNT and CDR2 FRNRAP. The V and J ends lost 5 bases and 5 bases respectively, with 22 bases between them. The CDR3 loop spans 18 amino acids. The chain's CDR3 is CASGRRRAGQSRANVLTF. The CDR3 DNA reads as TGTGCTAGTGGTAGGAGGCGTGCAGGACAAAGTCGGGCCAACGTCCTGACTTTC.

J is TRBJ1-4 and V is TRBV9, with 7 nucleotides matching TRBD1. The CDR3 has 13 residues. The germline gives CDR1 SGDLS, CDR2 YYNGEE. The junction had 5 bases not matched to a gene; V was cut back by 2 bases and J by 10 bases. CDR3 in amino acids: CASSVYQGGKLFF. Written as DNA, the CDR3 is TGTGCCAGCAGCGTTTATCAGGGGGGAAAACTGTTTTTT.

This chain links TRBV27 with TRBJ2-3, with unresolved D. The CDR3 extends over 15 amino acids. V lost 1 base to trimming and J lost 2 bases, with 10 bases between them. Germline CDR1 reads MNHEY; CDR2 reads SMNVEV (reference sequence). CDR3 bases: TGTGCCAGCAGTTTATTTGGCCGCCCCACAGATACGCAGTATTTT. Translated: CASSLFGRPTDTQYF.

The chain employs TRBV5-4 and TRBJ1-3; 7 bases are shared with TRBD1. The junction had 13 bases not matched to a gene; V was cut back by 0 bases and J by 4 bases. This CDR3 has 18 residues. Per the germline V gene, CDR1 is SGHNT and CDR2 is YYREEE (reference sequence). The CDR3 nucleotides read TGTGCCAGCAGCTTGGGCGGAAGGGCAGGGGGTCCGGGAAACACCATATATTTT. Residues: CASSLGGRAGGPGNTIYF.

This sequence joins TRBV30 and TRBJ1-3, with D possibly being TRBD1 (6 bases). V lost 6 bases to trimming and J lost 3 bases, with 18 bases between them. The germline CDR1 and CDR2 sequences are GTSNPN and SVGIG (reference sequence). This CDR3 has 15 residues. This CDR3 is CACTRGGRNGNTIYF. The CDR3 nucleotides are TGTGCCTGTACCCGGGGGGGGCGGAATGGAAACACCATATATTTT.

The gene calls are TRBV5-1 and TRBJ2-6; D call uncertain. V was trimmed by 3 bases and J by 1 base, leaving 5 bases between them. The germline CDR1 and CDR2 sequences are SGHRS and YFSETQ. The CDR3 covers 14 residues. CDR3 amino acids: CASSWGSGANVLTF. The CDR3 DNA follows: TGCGCCAGCAGCTGGGGATCTGGGGCCAACGTCCTGACTTTC.

This chain uses TRBV5-4 with TRBJ2-5; 9 positions agree with TRBD1. CDR1 SGHNT and CDR2 YYREEE come from the germline V gene (reference sequence). The CDR3 consists of 16 residues. V was clipped by 3 bases and J by 1 base; unmatched bases: 7. CDR3 DNA: TGTGCCAGCAGCTACCGGACAGGGGCTCCCCAAGAGACCCAGTACTTC. Residues: CASSYRTGAPQETQYF.

This clone was recorded once. V usage is TRBV7-8 and J usage is TRBJ2-1; D uncertain. Germline CDR1 SGHVS, CDR2 FQNEAQ. V was clipped by 2 bases and J by 0 bases, with 11 bases between them. This CDR3 comprises 16 residues. CDR3 in amino acids: CASSLLASSSYNEQFF. The DNA for the CDR3 is TGTGCCAGCAGCTTACTTGCCTCCAGCTCCTACAATGAGCAGTTCTTC.

A remark on this clone: Compared with germline, one end of the junction differs, possibly owing to a read error. The gene calls are TRBV30 and TRBJ1-1; D may be TRBD1 (5 bases). The CDR3 sequence is 13 residues long. Germline V gives CDR1 GTSNPN, CDR2 SVGIG (reference sequence). DNA of the CDR3: TGTGCCTGGGGCCAGGGCTTGAAAACTGAAGCTTTCTTT. It codes for CAWGQGLKTEAFF.

The rearrangement joins TRBV5-1 to TRBJ2-3; D is unclear. Germline CDR1 is SGHRS and CDR2 is YFSETQ. V lost 0 bases, J lost 5 bases, and 4 bases lay in between. The CDR3 is 12 amino acids. The CDR3 bases are TGCGCCAGCAGCTTGGCCTTAGATACGCAGTATTTT. This sequence encodes CASSLALDTQYF.

This clone was detected only once. This chain uses TRBV19 with TRBJ2-6, with 7 bases matching TRBD2. The length of the CDR3 is 15 residues. Germline V gene data show CDR1 as LNHDA and CDR2 as SQIVND (reference sequence). V lost 3 bases to trimming and J lost 2 bases; unmatched junction nucleotides: 1. The CDR3 region has the DNA TGTGCCAGTAGTATCGGGGGGACTGGGGCCAACGTCCTGACTTTC. This codes for CASSIGGTGANVLTF.

This clone has only one observation. The V gene is TRBV5-1, the J gene TRBJ2-3; D assignment may be TRBD1 or TRBD2 (5 bases each). V dropped 5 bases and J dropped 1 base, with 8 bases sitting between them. CDR1 is SGHRS and CDR2 is YFSETQ in the germline V gene. The CDR3 covers 13 residues. The CDR3 region is CASRGRRTDTQYF. CDR3 sequence (DNA): TGCGCCAGCAGGGGACGGCGCACAGATACGCAGTATTTT.